Listed below are T cell receptor beta chains from one sample, sequenced in a study of blood T cell repertoires in COVID-19. Profiled with immunoSEQ multiplex PCR; TCRdb holds only in-frame clones, not every one. This table has 150,000 to 200,000 clones, approximately 80% appearing once. Sample: PBMCs or T cells enriched from blood (not recorded which). These receptors were collected from a woman aged 55-70 years who had recovered from COVID-19. Each CDR3 is given with its conserved first and last residue. D genes are given only for firm matches.

V	D	J	DNA	CDR3
TRBV2	TRBD1	TRBJ2-2	TGTGCCAGCAGCGTGACAGGGGGAGCGAACACCGGGGAGCTGTTTTTT	CASSVTGGANTGELFF
TRBV4-1	NA	TRBJ1-2	TGCGCCAGCAGCCAACCAGGGTTGGGCTATGGCTACACCTTC	CASSQPGLGYGYTF
TRBV6-2/TRBV6-3	TRBD1	TRBJ1-5	TGTGCCAGCAGTTACTTCGGGACAGGCAATCAGCCCCAGCATTTT	CASSYFGTGNQPQHF
TRBV11-3	NA	TRBJ2-1	TGTGCCAGCAGCTTAGAAGGGACTCACAATGAGCAGTTCTTC	CASSLEGTHNEQFF
TRBV7-9	TRBD1	TRBJ1-2	TGTGCCAGCAGCTTCGCGGACGACAGGGGGAACTATGGCTACACCTTC	CASSFADDRGNYGYTF
TRBV29-1	NA	TRBJ1-2	TGCAGCGTTGGGGCCGGGGAGGAAGGCTACACCTTC	CSVGAGEEGYTF
TRBV29-1	TRBD1	TRBJ1-5	TGCAGCGTCTCCCCCGGGACAGGGTCTGAGCCCCAGCATTTT	CSVSPGTGSEPQHF
TRBV11-2	NA	TRBJ2-5	TGTGCCAGCAGTTGGGCGGGACTCAACCAAGAGACCCAGTACTTC	CASSWAGLNQETQYF
TRBV11-1	TRBD1	TRBJ2-2	TGTGCCAGCAGCCCATACAGGGGGCGAATCACCGGGGAGCTGTTTTTT	CASSPYRGRITGELFF
TRBV7-6	TRBD1	TRBJ1-1	TGTGCCAGCAGCTCTGAGGACAGGAACCCCGCTTTCTTT	CASSSEDRNPAFF